The next 23 T cell receptor beta chains were all read from a single sample in a study of T-cell memory formation after mild COVID-19. Each CDR3 protein gets one entry after TCRdb re-called the 5' RACE reads with MiXCR. The table includes 84,000 or so distinct CDR3 sequences, approximately 15% detected once. Input material: PBMCs or a T cell subset sorted from them (not recorded which). The receptors were gathered from an adult woman who had mild COVID-19 (a few samples of this study predate the infection). Cell type and time point are not known.

J is TRBJ2-5 and V is TRBV12-3 or TRBV12-4; possibly TRBD2 for D (5 bases). The CDR3 extends over 15 amino acids. V was pared by 6 bases and J by 4 bases, with 18 bases between. CDR3 in DNA: TGTGCCAGCAGCCTCCTAGGAGCGGAACGAGAGACCCAGTACTTC. It is translated as CASSLLGAERETQYF.

The chain employs TRBV6-5 and TRBJ2-3, with D perhaps assigned TRBD1 or TRBD2 (5 bases each). Trimming removed 4 bases at V and 4 bases at J, with 18 bases between. CDR1 is MNHEY and CDR2 is SVGAGI in the germline V gene. The length of the CDR3 is 16 residues. CDR3 residues: CASSSQEFLGADTQYF. In DNA form, the CDR3 reads TGTGCCAGCAGTTCCCAGGAGTTCTTGGGGGCAGATACGCAGTATTTT.

CDR3: CASSALGGLYEQYF. The CDR3 nucleotides are TGTGCCAGCAGCGCTCTGGGGGGGCTCTACGAGCAGTACTTC. V is TRBV6-5 and J is TRBJ2-7, with D tentatively TRBD2 (7 bases). The CDR3 totals 14 residues. Germline loops: CDR1 MNHEY, CDR2 SVGAGI. V was cut by 6 bases and J by 3 bases, with 15 bases left in between.

This clonotype has just a few counts. This chain uses TRBV24-1 with TRBJ1-5, with D possibly matching TRBD1 (5 bases). The CDR3 contains 15 residues. The V gene's germline CDR1 is KGHDR and CDR2 SFDVKD. The V end was cut by 6 bases, the J end by 2 bases, with 13 bases between. CDR3 region: CATSPGGLGNQPQHF. The CDR3 DNA sequence: TGTGCCACCAGTCCCGGGGGTCTGGGCAATCAGCCCCAGCATTTT.

The J gene is TRBJ2-7, the V gene TRBV24-1, with TRBD1 matching 12 bases. V lost 5 bases, J lost 4 bases, and 5 bases stayed unmatched. The CDR3 consists of 15 residues. Germline CDR1 KGHDR, CDR2 SFDVKD. CDR3 sequence reads: CATSAGQGADYEQYF. The CDR3 DNA reads TGTGCCACCAGTGCGGGACAGGGGGCGGATTACGAGCAGTACTTC.

This clonotype was observed a handful of times. The rearrangement joins TRBV7-9 to TRBJ2-7; 10 bases are a match to TRBD1. The V gene's germline CDR1 is SEHNR and CDR2 FQNEAQ (reference sequence). V shed 4 bases and J 6 bases; nucleotides not matched to a gene: 12. This CDR3 comprises 16 residues. The CDR3 here is CASSSLTGGVGAEQYF. The CDR3 DNA reads TGTGCCAGCAGCTCCCTGACAGGGGGCGTTGGGGCCGAGCAGTACTTC.

This clonotype was recorded at least ten times. The chain has TRBV7-2 and TRBJ2-1; TRBD2 matches 10 bases. This CDR3 spans 17 amino acids. V lost 1 base and J lost 4; bases outside the gene matches: 7. Germline loops: CDR1 SGHTA, CDR2 FQGNSA. CDR3 DNA sequence: TGTGCCAGCAGCTTAGTAGGTAGCGGGGGGCTTTACAATGAGCAGTTCTTC. Protein: CASSLVGSGGLYNEQFF. The entire variable domain, with the rest obtained from reference TRBV7-2 and TRBJ2-1, is as follows: GAGVSQSPSNKVTEKGKDVELRCDPISGHTALYWYRQSLGQGLEFLIYFQGNSAPDKSGLPSDRFSAERTGGSVSTLTIQRTQQEDSAVYLCASSLVGSGGLYNEQFFGPGTRLTVL.

This clonotype was observed a few times. The chain joins TRBV12-3 or TRBV12-4 to TRBJ2-1; 8 bases line up with TRBD2. The length of the CDR3 is 14 residues. Germline trimming cut 2 bases from V and 7 bases from J; bases unmatched to any gene: 4. DNA of the CDR3: TGTGCCAGCAGTTTACAGGGACTAGGTAATGAGCAGTTCTTC. It encodes CASSLQGLGNEQFF.

The sample holds many counts of this clonotype. V is TRBV20-1 and J is TRBJ2-7; D is undetermined. The CDR3 length is 14 residues. Germline V gene data show CDR1 as DFQATT and CDR2 as SNEGSKA (reference sequence). V lost 4 bases and J 0 bases, leaving 13 bases between the germline ends. CDR3 DNA: TGCAGTGCTATACCGACATTTAACTCCTACGAGCAGTACTTC. This gives the protein CSAIPTFNSYEQYF.

There are a few counts of this clonotype. This chain connects TRBV12-3 or TRBV12-4 to TRBJ2-2; no definite D call. The CDR3 totals 12 residues. V lost 6 bases, J lost 6 bases, and 8 bases lay in between. The CDR3 DNA sequence: TGTGCCAGCAGGAGCTCGTCCGGGGAGCTGTTTTTT. Its protein is CASRSSSGELFF.

In its sample, this clonotype was seen a few times. J is TRBJ2-1 and V is TRBV20-1; D uncertain. V lost 4 bases to trimming and J lost 3 bases, with 7 bases between them. The CDR3 spans 12 residues. Germline lookup yields CDR1 DFQATT and CDR2 SNEGSKA (reference sequence). DNA for the CDR3: TGCAGTGCTACCCCCGACTACAATGAGCAGTTCTTC. It yields the protein CSATPDYNEQFF.

This clonotype was seen more than once but under ten times. The chain couples TRBV25-1 to TRBJ2-3; D possibly corresponds to TRBD1 (5 bases). Germline CDR1 and CDR2: MGHDK and SYGVNS. CDR3 length: 17 residues. V shed 4 bases and J shed 2 bases, with 19 bases lying between them. CDR3 residues: CASSALRKGLNTDTQYF. For the CDR3, the DNA is TGTGCCAGCAGTGCCCTGAGAAAGGGGCTCAACACAGATACGCAGTATTTT.

The rearrangement links TRBV12-3 or TRBV12-4 to TRBJ2-3, with a possible D match to TRBD2 (6 bases). This CDR3 is 15 amino acids long. V was trimmed by 6 bases and J by 7 bases, leaving 20 bases between them. The CDR3 bases are TGTGCCAGCAGAACATGGGGGGAAGGGAGGTATACGCAGTATTTT. Protein: CASRTWGEGRYTQYF.

V is TRBV12-3 or TRBV12-4 and J is TRBJ1-3; no definite D call. This CDR3 is built from 16 residues. V was trimmed by 6 bases and J by 4 bases, leaving 19 bases between them. The CDR3 loop is CASSLWEDFGGNTIYF. The CDR3 nucleotides are TGTGCCAGCAGCCTGTGGGAAGACTTTGGCGGAAACACCATATATTTT.

This clonotype was observed a handful of times. The chain carries TRBV12-3 or TRBV12-4 and TRBJ2-5; D is unclear. The CDR3 length is 14 residues. Trimming left V 1 base short and J 2 bases short, with 8 bases between. The CDR3 nucleotides are TGTGCCAGCAGTTTAGGTCGGAAACAAGAGACCCAGTACTTC. Protein sequence: CASSLGRKQETQYF.

The sample holds a few counts of this clonotype. This chain connects TRBV20-1 to TRBJ1-1; tentatively, D is TRBD1 (5 bases). This CDR3 has 15 amino acids. Germline V lookup: CDR1 DFQATT, CDR2 SNEGSKA (reference sequence). V lost 3 bases and J lost 0, with 14 bases in between. Here the CDR3 reads CSARWGESVNTEAFF. The CDR3, as DNA: TGCAGTGCTAGGTGGGGGGAGAGTGTGAACACTGAAGCTTTCTTT.

This clonotype was picked up a small number of times. This chain uses TRBV30 with TRBJ1-1; D gene uncertain. The germline V and J ends were trimmed by 2 bases and 0 bases, with 16 bases remaining between them. Per germline, CDR1 GTSNPN and CDR2 SVGIG (reference sequence). The CDR3 runs 16 residues. The CDR3 is CAWSSPRRSLNTEAFF. The DNA of the CDR3 is TGTGCCTGGAGTAGCCCCCGTCGGAGTTTGAACACTGAAGCTTTCTTT.

This clonotype was seen repeatedly, ten times or more. V gene TRBV20-1 combines with J gene TRBJ2-5, with D possibly matching TRBD1 (6 bases). The CDR3 runs 12 residues. Germline V CDR1 and CDR2: DFQATT, SNEGSKA (reference sequence). V gave up 6 bases and J gave up 5 bases, with 13 bases separating them. The CDR3 DNA follows: TGCAGTGCACAAGACAGGAGGGAGACCCAGTACTTC. It is translated as CSAQDRRETQYF.

The CDR3 bases are TGCAGTGCTAGAGCAGTGGGACAGGGGAGGTTAAACTATGGCTACACCTTC. The encoded protein is CSARAVGQGRLNYGYTF. This rearrangement joins TRBV20-1 to TRBJ1-2, with 10 bases that match TRBD1. The junction had 10 bases not matched to a gene; V was cut back by 1 base and J by 2 bases. This CDR3 is built from 17 residues. CDR1 is DFQATT and CDR2 is SNEGSKA in the germline V gene (reference sequence).

A few counts support this clonotype. The genes are TRBV3-1 and TRBJ2-7; 14 bases align to TRBD2. In germline, CDR1 is LGHDT, CDR2 YNNKEL (reference sequence). Trimming at V came to 2 bases and at J to 2 bases, leaving 11 bases not matched to a gene. The CDR3 covers 19 residues. The CDR3 DNA follows: TGTGCCAGCAGCCAACCCGGGACTAGCGGGGGCCTGACCGCCTACGAGCAGTACTTC. Protein product: CASSQPGTSGGLTAYEQYF.

V gene TRBV2 combines with J gene TRBJ2-1; TRBD1 is a possible D gene (6 bases). This CDR3 comprises 14 residues. V lost 10 bases and J lost 2, with 15 bases in between. In germline, CDR1 is SNHLY, CDR2 FYNNEI. CDR3 nucleotide sequence: TGTGCCACCACAGGGTCCCTCACCTACAATGAGCAGTTCTTC. This translates into CATTGSLTYNEQFF.

This clonotype was observed a few times. The rearrangement uses TRBV2 and TRBJ2-7; TRBD2 matches 13 bases. This CDR3 is built from 16 residues. Germline assignment: CDR1 SNHLY and CDR2 FYNNEI. J gave up 0 bases and V 9 bases, and 8 bases lay outside the gene matches. CDR3 coding DNA: TGTGCCAGAGAGGGACTAGCGGGACAGACCTCCTACGAGCAGTACTTC. Its translation is CAREGLAGQTSYEQYF.

The gene calls are TRBV5-1 and TRBJ1-3, with TRBD1 identical over 8 bases. Trimming at V came to 4 bases and at J to 3 bases, leaving 3 bases not matched to a gene. The CDR3 has 14 residues. Germline CDR1 SGHRS, CDR2 YFSETQ. CDR3 region: CASSPQGDGNTIYF. The CDR3 DNA is TGCGCCAGCAGCCCACAGGGGGATGGAAACACCATATATTTT.